This T cell receptor (beta chain) was found in a study of control samples from healthy donors and cancer patients. TCRdb keeps only in-frame clones here, not all; method: immunoSEQ multiplex PCR. The sample lists about 130,000 clones, about 95% occurring once. Germline loops: CDR1 GTSNPN, CDR2 SVGIG (reference sequence). Trimming removed 0 bases from V and 4 bases from J, with 9 bases in between. The CDR3 covers 14 residues. The chain is built from TRBV30 and TRBJ1-4; a weak D match, TRBD1 (6 bases). The specimen sequenced was blood. The sequence was collected from a man under 40 in good health. The CDR3 sequence: CAWSVPRGNEKLFF. The CDR3 nucleotides are TGTGCCTGGAGTGTACCCAGGGGTAATGAAAAACTGTTTTTT.